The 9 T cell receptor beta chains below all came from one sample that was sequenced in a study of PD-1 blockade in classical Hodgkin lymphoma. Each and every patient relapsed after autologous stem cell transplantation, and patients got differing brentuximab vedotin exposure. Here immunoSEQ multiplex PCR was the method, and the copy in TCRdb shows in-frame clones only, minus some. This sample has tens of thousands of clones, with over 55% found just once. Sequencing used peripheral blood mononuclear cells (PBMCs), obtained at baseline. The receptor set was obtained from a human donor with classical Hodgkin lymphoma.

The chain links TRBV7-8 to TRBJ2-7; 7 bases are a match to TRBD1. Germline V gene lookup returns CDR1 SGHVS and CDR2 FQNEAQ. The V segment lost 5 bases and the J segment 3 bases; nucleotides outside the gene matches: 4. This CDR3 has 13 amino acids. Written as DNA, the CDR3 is TGTGCCAGCAGCCCGAGACAGGGCTACGAGCAGTACTTC. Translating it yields CASSPRQGYEQYF.

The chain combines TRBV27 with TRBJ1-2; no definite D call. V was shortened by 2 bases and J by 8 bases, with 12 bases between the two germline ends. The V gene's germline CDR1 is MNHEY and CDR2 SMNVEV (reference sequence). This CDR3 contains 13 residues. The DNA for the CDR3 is TGTGCCAGCAGTTTAGACGCAGGACTCGGCTACACCTTC. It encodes CASSLDAGLGYTF.

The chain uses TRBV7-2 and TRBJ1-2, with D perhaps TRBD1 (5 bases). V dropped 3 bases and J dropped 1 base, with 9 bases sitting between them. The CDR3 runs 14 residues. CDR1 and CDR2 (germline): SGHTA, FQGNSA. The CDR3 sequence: CASSLIRVNYGYTF. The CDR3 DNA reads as TGTGCCAGCAGCTTGATCAGGGTTAACTATGGCTACACCTTC.

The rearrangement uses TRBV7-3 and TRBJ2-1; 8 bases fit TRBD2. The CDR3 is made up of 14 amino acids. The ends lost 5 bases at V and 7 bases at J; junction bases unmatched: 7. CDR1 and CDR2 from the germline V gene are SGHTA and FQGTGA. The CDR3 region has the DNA TGTGCCAGCAGCCCCGCGGGGGGAATAAATGAGCAGTTCTTC. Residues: CASSPAGGINEQFF.

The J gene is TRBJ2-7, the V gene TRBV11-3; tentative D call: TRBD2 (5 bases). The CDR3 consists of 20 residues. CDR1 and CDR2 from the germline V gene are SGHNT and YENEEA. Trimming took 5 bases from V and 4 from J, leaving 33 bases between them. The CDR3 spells CASSPRASEVFTVNEYEQYF. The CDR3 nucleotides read TGTGCCAGCAGCCCTCGAGCGTCGGAGGTGTTCACGGTGAATGAATACGAGCAGTACTTC.

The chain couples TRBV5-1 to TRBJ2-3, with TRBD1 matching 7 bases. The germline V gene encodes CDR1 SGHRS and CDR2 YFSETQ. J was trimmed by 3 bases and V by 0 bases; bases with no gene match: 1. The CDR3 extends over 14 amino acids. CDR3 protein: CASSLDRGTDTQYF. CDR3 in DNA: TGCGCCAGCAGCTTGGACAGGGGAACAGATACGCAGTATTTT.

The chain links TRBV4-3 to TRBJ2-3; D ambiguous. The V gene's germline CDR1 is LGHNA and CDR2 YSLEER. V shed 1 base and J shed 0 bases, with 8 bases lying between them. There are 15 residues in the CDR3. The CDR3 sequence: CASSQVPASTDTQYF. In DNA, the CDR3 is TGCGCCAGCAGCCAAGTACCGGCGAGCACAGATACGCAGTATTTT.

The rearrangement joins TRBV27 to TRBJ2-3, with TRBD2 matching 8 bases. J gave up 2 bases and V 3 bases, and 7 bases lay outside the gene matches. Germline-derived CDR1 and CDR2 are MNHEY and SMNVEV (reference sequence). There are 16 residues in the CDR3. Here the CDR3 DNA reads TGTGCCAGCAGTTTTCGTGCGGGGGGTTACACAGATACGCAGTATTTT. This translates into CASSFRAGGYTDTQYF.

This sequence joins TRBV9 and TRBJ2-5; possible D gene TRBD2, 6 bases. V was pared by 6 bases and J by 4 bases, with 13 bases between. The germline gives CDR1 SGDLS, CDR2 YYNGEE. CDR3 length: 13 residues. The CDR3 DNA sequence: TGTGCCAGCACTCGGGGGATGGGAGAGACCCAGTACTTC. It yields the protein CASTRGMGETQYF.